The text below deals with one TCR beta chain. The antigen remains unidentified. The PCR made use of 60 Vbeta and 13 Jbeta primers. Sequencing was performed with immunoSEQ multiplex PCR; in TCRdb, only in-frame clones are kept and a portion is missing. This sample contains roughly 120,000 clones. The data derive from a study of cytomegalovirus exposure and HLA in healthy donors. Study-wide findings and caveats: TCR beta sequences reportedly predicted most subjects' HLA-A and HLA-B alleles accurately. Being indistinguishable, some V segments were excluded, TRBV6-2 and TRBV6-3 among them. Earlier analysis yielded a pattern in which most TCR beta V segments were productive about 87% or about 30% of the time. Some TCR beta chains (over 150 of them) were listed as cytomegalovirus-associated.

The CDR3 totals 14 residues. The germline V gene encodes CDR1 SGHDT and CDR2 YYEEEE. V lost 3 bases to trimming and J lost 8 bases; unmatched junction nucleotides: 8. Sequencing was carried out using PBMCs. The genes are TRBV5-6 and TRBJ2-5; 9 nucleotides match TRBD1. This clonotype originated in a young man in good health and CMV-seronegative. CDR3 loop: CASSSLDRGYTQYF. DNA of the CDR3: TGTGCCAGCAGCTCTCTCGACAGGGGGTATACCCAGTACTTC.